A single sample gave rise to the 32 T cell receptor beta chains below, sequenced in a study of early T cells in non-severe SARS-CoV-2 infection. TCRdb re-derived calls from the 5' RACE reads in MiXCR, one entry per CDR3 protein. There are about 59,000 distinct CDR3 sequences in the sample; 13% occur only once, and 9.3% lies in the top ten. This specimen consisted of whole blood, obtained at baseline. The source is an adult who was a healthcare worker with PCR-confirmed SARS-CoV-2 infection or an uninfected control (not recorded which).

The chain couples TRBV11-3 to TRBJ2-1, with D possibly matching TRBD2 (6 bases). Between the trimmed V and J ends, which lost 6 bases and 6 bases, there was a span of 21 bases. CDR3 length: 16 residues. Germline V gene lookup returns CDR1 SGHNT and CDR2 YENEEA. The CDR3 loop reads CASSWGVREKVNEQFF. The CDR3 region has the DNA TGTGCCAGCAGTTGGGGGGTGAGGGAGAAGGTCAATGAGCAGTTCTTC. The full variable domain, its missing parts supplied by reference TRBV11-3 and TRBJ2-1, is EAGVVQSPRYKIIEKKQPVAFWCNPISGHNTLYWYLQNLGQGPELLIRYENEEAVDDSQLPKDRFSAERLKGVDSTLKIQPAELGDSAVYLCASSWGVREKVNEQFFGPGTRLTVL.

The chain couples TRBV19 to TRBJ1-4, with TRBD1 matching 7 bases. This CDR3 is built from 15 residues. Germline V gene lookup returns CDR1 LNHDA and CDR2 SQIVND (reference sequence). V shed 7 bases and J 5 bases; nucleotides not matched to a gene: 10. Here the CDR3 DNA reads TGTGCCAGTACCCCCCGGGACAGTATGAATGAAAAACTGTTTTTT. It specifies CASTPRDSMNEKLFF.

This clonotype was counted at least ten times. The chain carries TRBV20-1 and TRBJ2-3, with D uncertain. Per the germline V gene, CDR1 is DFQATT and CDR2 is SNEGSKA (reference sequence). Trimming took off 1 base at V and 2 bases at J, with 7 bases between the two ends. This CDR3 is 13 amino acids long. The CDR3 region has the DNA TGCAGTGCTAGAGCGGAGCCCACAGATACGCAGTATTTT. Its translation: CSARAEPTDTQYF.

Only a few counts were recorded for this clonotype. This chain connects TRBV29-1 to TRBJ1-1, with D tentatively TRBD1 (6 bases). CDR1 is SQVTM, CDR2 ANQGSEA, per germline. This CDR3 is built from 12 residues. V lost 5 bases and J lost 4, with 11 bases in between. The CDR3 DNA reads TGCAGCGTTCGAACAGGGAGCACTGAAGCTTTCTTT. Its protein product is CSVRTGSTEAFF.

This clonotype has more than one count but fewer than ten. J is TRBJ2-2 and V is TRBV7-3, with unresolved D. Trimming pared 5 bases from V and 1 base from J, leaving 17 bases between. The CDR3 is 17 amino acids. Germline CDR1 and CDR2: SGHTA and FQGTGA. The chain's CDR3 is CASSPGGRHLNTGELFF. CDR3 DNA sequence: TGTGCCAGCAGCCCGGGCGGCCGTCATTTGAACACCGGGGAGCTGTTTTTT.

This clonotype came up a few times. The chain employs TRBV2 and TRBJ2-1, with D uncertain. This CDR3 is built from 10 residues. Germline V lookup: CDR1 SNHLY, CDR2 FYNNEI. The V end was cut by 2 bases, the J end by 7 bases, with 0 bases between. The CDR3 DNA follows: TGTGCCAGCAGTGAAAATGAGCAGTTCTTC. This sequence encodes CASSENEQFF.

This chain connects TRBV28 to TRBJ1-5, with a weak D call TRBD1 (5 bases). There are 14 residues in the CDR3. Looked up from germline, CDR1 is MDHEN and CDR2 is SYDVKM. V was trimmed by 6 bases and J by 7 bases, leaving 16 bases between them. CDR3 sequence (DNA): TGTGCCAGCAGCTTTGGGACTACGGGACAGCCCCAGCATTTT. This codes for CASSFGTTGQPQHF. The whole variable domain, remainder taken from reference TRBV28 and TRBJ1-5, is DVKVTQSSRYLVKRTGEKVFLECVQDMDHENMFWYRQDPGLGLRLIYFSYDVKMKEKGDIPEGYSVSREKKERFSLILESASTNQTSMYLCASSFGTTGQPQHFGDGTRLSIL.

This clonotype was found many times. The J gene is TRBJ2-7, the V gene TRBV20-1; D remains ambiguous. The CDR3 covers 16 residues. V dropped 3 bases and J dropped 0 bases, with 18 bases sitting between them. Germline loops: CDR1 DFQATT, CDR2 SNEGSKA (reference sequence). This CDR3 reads CSASRPTPPYSYEQYF. The CDR3 bases are TGCAGTGCTAGTCGTCCCACGCCACCTTACTCCTACGAGCAGTACTTC.

The chain is built from TRBV7-9 and TRBJ1-5; maybe TRBD1 (5 bases). This CDR3 has 16 residues. From germline, CDR1 is SEHNR and CDR2 FQNEAQ (reference sequence). The V end lost 0 bases, the J end lost 6 bases, and 15 bases lay between the germline ends. In nucleotides, the CDR3 is TGTGCCAGCAGCTTAGCAACACCCAATGGGGGTCAGCCCCAGCATTTT. It specifies CASSLATPNGGQPQHF.

The V and J genes are TRBV5-1 and TRBJ2-1; TRBD2 matches at 16 bases. With 5 bases clipped from V and 0 bases from J, the junction kept 11 bases outside the gene matches. CDR1 and CDR2 (germline): SGHRS, YFSETQ. The CDR3 runs 20 residues. The CDR3 nucleotides are TGCGCCAGCAGGATAGCGCCGGGACTAGCGGGAGGGAGCTCCTACAATGAGCAGTTCTTC. Translated: CASRIAPGLAGGSSYNEQFF.

This clonotype was picked up a small number of times. The chain links TRBV29-1 to TRBJ2-1; the D gene is possibly TRBD1 (7 bases). The germline V gene encodes CDR1 SQVTM and CDR2 ANQGSEA. Trimming left V 5 bases short and J 6 bases short, with 14 bases between. CDR3 length equals 13 residues. CDR3 protein: CSVWAGGFNEQFF. DNA for the CDR3: TGCAGCGTTTGGGCAGGGGGGTTCAATGAGCAGTTCTTC.

This clonotype was observed a handful of times. V is TRBV9 and J is TRBJ2-5; 7 bases align to TRBD2. This CDR3 region has 16 residues. With 3 bases clipped from V and 1 base from J, the junction kept 9 bases outside the gene matches. CDR1 is SGDLS, CDR2 YYNGEE, per germline. This CDR3 reads CASSGAGTTIQETQYF. For the CDR3, the DNA is TGTGCCAGCAGCGGGGCCGGGACTACAATCCAAGAGACCCAGTACTTC. Using reference TRBV9 and TRBJ2-5 for the parts outside the CDR3, the full variable domain is DSGVTQTPKHLITATGQRVTLRCSPRSGDLSVYWYQQSLDQGLQFLIQYYNGEERAKGNILERFSAQQFPDLHSELNLSSLELGDSALYFCASSGAGTTIQETQYFGPGTRLLVL.

This clonotype was seen a single time. The chain carries TRBV18 and TRBJ1-2; D not certain. This CDR3 spans 11 amino acids. Trimming removed 5 bases at V and 7 bases at J, with 8 bases between. Germline loops: CDR1 KGHSH, CDR2 LQKENI. The CDR3, as DNA: TGTGCCAGCTCAACCGACGTTGGCTACACCTTC. Translation gives CASSTDVGYTF.

This clonotype was detected only a few times. The V and J genes are TRBV12-5 and TRBJ1-1, with D hard to call. CDR1 and CDR2 from the germline V gene are LGHNT and FRNRAP. The CDR3 has 11 residues. Trimming took 7 bases from V and 3 from J, leaving 6 bases between them. Here the CDR3 reads CASAPDTEAFF. The CDR3 nucleotides are TGTGCTAGTGCCCCCGACACTGAAGCTTTCTTT.

This clonotype has ten or more counts. This chain uses TRBV11-3 with TRBJ2-7; the D is unclear. Trimming shortened V by 5 bases and J by 3 bases, and 11 bases separated the two germline ends. Germline CDR1 SGHNT, CDR2 YENEEA. The CDR3 contains 13 residues. The CDR3 nucleotides are TGTGCCAGCAGCCGAGTGTCCAGCTACGAGCAGTACTTC. Protein product: CASSRVSSYEQYF. Variable domain in full (rest from reference TRBV11-3 and TRBJ2-7): EAGVVQSPRYKIIEKKQPVAFWCNPISGHNTLYWYLQNLGQGPELLIRYENEEAVDDSQLPKDRFSAERLKGVDSTLKIQPAELGDSAVYLCASSRVSSYEQYFGPGTRLTVT.

The CDR3 DNA sequence: TGTGCCAGCAGTTACTCGGGGCGGAGCGTTTACTTC. Encoded protein: CASSYSGRSVYF. V gene TRBV6-2 or TRBV6-3 combines with J gene TRBJ2-7; a weak D match, TRBD1 (5 bases). The CDR3 sequence is 12 residues long. V was clipped by 0 bases and J by 13 bases, with 13 bases between them. Germline values: CDR1 MNHEY, CDR2 SVGEGT.

This clonotype was found a few times. The chain uses TRBV20-1 and TRBJ2-4; D uncertain. Trimming removed 0 bases at V and 8 bases at J, with 17 bases between. The germline V gene has CDR1 DFQATT and CDR2 SNEGSKA (reference sequence). There are 15 residues in the CDR3. This chain's CDR3 is CSARDYRQDRHIQYF. The CDR3, as DNA: TGCAGTGCTAGAGATTATCGGCAGGATCGGCACATTCAGTACTTC.

Only a few counts were recorded for this clonotype. V is TRBV11-2 and J is TRBJ2-2, with 10 bases aligning to TRBD2. This CDR3 has 17 residues. V lost 5 bases, J lost 5 bases, and 11 bases stayed unmatched. Germline CDR1 is SGHAT and CDR2 is FQNNGV. The CDR3 spells CASSPVGLAGVTGELFF. CDR3 nucleotides: TGTGCCAGCAGCCCGGTTGGGCTAGCGGGAGTGACCGGGGAGCTGTTTTTT.

The table lists this clonotype with a few counts. In DNA, the CDR3 is TGTGCCAGTAGCCAAAACAGGGATTATAGCAATCAGCCCCAGCATTTT. Translated, it gives CASSQNRDYSNQPQHF. V is TRBV19 and J is TRBJ1-5, with TRBD1 as a possible D gene (6 bases). From germline, CDR1 is LNHDA and CDR2 SQIVND (reference sequence). The CDR3 totals 16 residues. Trimming pared 6 bases from V and 0 bases from J, leaving 15 bases between.

The CDR3 DNA follows: TGTGCCATCAATGACAGGGGGCTAAACACTGAAGCTTTCTTT. This gives the protein CAINDRGLNTEAFF. The chain employs TRBV10-3 and TRBJ1-1, with 10 bases identical to TRBD1. Per germline, CDR1 ENHRY and CDR2 SYGVKD. The length of the CDR3 is 14 residues. V dropped 7 bases and J dropped 2; count of bases not matched to a gene: 4.

This clonotype has just a few counts. The V gene is TRBV28, the J gene TRBJ2-5; perhaps TRBD2 as D (5 bases). Deletions cut 6 bases from V and 2 bases from J, with 7 bases between. CDR3 length: 12 amino acids. CDR1 MDHEN and CDR2 SYDVKM come from the germline V gene. The CDR3 bases are TGTGCCAGCAGGTCGGGGCAAGAGACCCAGTACTTC. It is translated as CASRSGQETQYF.

This clonotype came up a few times. The chain employs TRBV6-5 and TRBJ2-7; 10 nucleotides line up with TRBD2. The CDR3 sequence is 14 residues long. Trimming took 6 bases from V and 7 from J; bases not matched to a gene: 9. CDR1 and CDR2 (germline): MNHEY, SVGAGI. CDR3 sequence reads: CASSRASGGTEQYF. DNA for the CDR3: TGTGCCAGCAGCCGAGCTAGCGGGGGAACAGAGCAGTACTTC.

CDR3 residues: CASSEPHLSYEQYF. DNA of the CDR3: TGTGCCAGCAGTGAACCCCACCTCTCCTACGAGCAGTACTTC. This chain uses TRBV25-1 with TRBJ2-7, with D unclear. CDR1 MGHDK and CDR2 SYGVNS come from the germline V gene. The CDR3 extends over 14 amino acids. Trimming cost V 2 bases and J 0 bases, with 8 bases left between them.

This chain links TRBV7-3 with TRBJ2-1; unclear D gene. From germline, CDR1 is SGHTA and CDR2 FQGTGA. The CDR3 spans 13 residues. The V end lost 5 bases, the J end lost 3 bases, and 8 bases lay between the germline ends. The CDR3 DNA reads as TGTGCCAGCAGCACTCAGCTCTACAATGAGCAGTTCTTC. Translating it yields CASSTQLYNEQFF.

This clonotype has more than one count but fewer than ten. This rearrangement joins TRBV12-3 or TRBV12-4 to TRBJ2-3, with 7 bases fitting TRBD2. The junction had 3 bases not matched to a gene; V was cut back by 2 bases and J by 1 base. The CDR3 length is 15 residues. CDR3 protein: CASSLNAGGTDTQYF. The CDR3, as DNA: TGTGCCAGCAGTTTAAACGCGGGAGGCACAGATACGCAGTATTTT.

This sequence joins TRBV29-1 and TRBJ2-7, with D unclear. Germline CDR1 is SQVTM and CDR2 is ANQGSEA. V lost 0 bases, J lost 3 bases, and 9 bases lay in between. This CDR3 comprises 13 residues. This CDR3 is CSVEDPSNYEQYF. The CDR3 nucleotides read TGCAGCGTTGAAGACCCGAGTAACTACGAGCAGTACTTC.

The table lists this clonotype with a few counts. V usage is TRBV5-4 and J usage is TRBJ2-7, with 9 bases matching TRBD2. Germline trimming cut 4 bases from V and 1 base from J; bases unmatched to any gene: 6. The CDR3 totals 15 residues. Germline-derived CDR1 and CDR2 are SGHNT and YYREEE (reference sequence). In DNA form, the CDR3 reads TGTGCCAGCAGCGACCGGACTAGCGCGTCCTACGAGCAGTACTTC. Translated: CASSDRTSASYEQYF.

This chain connects TRBV20-1 to TRBJ2-2; D may be TRBD1 or TRBD2 (6 bases each). V lost 0 bases, J lost 3 bases, and 17 bases lay in between. Germline V lookup: CDR1 DFQATT, CDR2 SNEGSKA (reference sequence). This CDR3 is built from 17 residues. CDR3 loop: CSARDGGGASHTGELFF. The DNA of the CDR3 is TGCAGTGCTAGAGATGGGGGCGGGGCTAGCCACACCGGGGAGCTGTTTTTT.

The table lists this clonotype with a few counts. The chain combines TRBV12-3 or TRBV12-4 with TRBJ2-2, with D perhaps TRBD1 (5 bases). CDR3 length equals 11 residues. V was cut by 7 bases and J by 14 bases, with 14 bases left in between. The CDR3 reads CASTWGSPLFF. In nucleotides, the CDR3 is TGTGCCAGCACGTGGGGCTCTCCCCTGTTTTTT.

This chain connects TRBV11-3 to TRBJ2-1; 10 bases align to TRBD1. Germline V gene data show CDR1 as SGHNT and CDR2 as YENEEA. V trimming: 5 bases; J trimming: 2 bases; junction bases outside the gene matches: 3. The CDR3 covers 15 residues. The CDR3 DNA is TGTGCCAGCAGCCAGGGACAGGGGACCTACAATGAGCAGTTCTTC. It specifies CASSQGQGTYNEQFF.

The J gene is TRBJ1-2, the V gene TRBV28; 9 bases agree with TRBD1. Losses at the gene ends were 2 bases for V and 4 bases for J; bases not matched to a gene: 8. From germline, CDR1 is MDHEN and CDR2 SYDVKM. The CDR3 spans 16 residues. The CDR3 spells CASSLGGAGQGYGYTF. The CDR3 DNA reads as TGTGCCAGCAGTTTAGGTGGGGCGGGACAGGGCTATGGCTACACCTTC.

This clonotype was picked up many times. The chain combines TRBV4-2 with TRBJ1-3; D possibly corresponds to TRBD1 (6 bases). The CDR3 is 15 amino acids. Germline assignment: CDR1 LGHNA and CDR2 YNFKEQ. V was trimmed by 4 bases and J by 4 bases, leaving 14 bases between them. CDR3 sequence (DNA): TGTGCCAGCAGCCCCAAGAGGGGGGAAGGAAACACCATATATTTT. Its translation is CASSPKRGEGNTIYF.